This T cell receptor beta chain appears in the sequencing data of a study of CXCR3-negative and CXCR3-positive naive CD8 T cells. Germline V lookup: CDR1 SNHLY, CDR2 FYNNEI. The CDR3 is made up of 13 amino acids. The authors made the TRB cDNA libraries by 5' RACE using UMI labels. Each CDR3 protein gets one entry in TCRdb, which reprocessed the 5' RACE reads and gives no DNA. Its clone listing holds some 130,000 distinct CDR3 sequences. The chain joins TRBV2 to TRBJ2-5; the TCRdb call, TRBD1, lacks DNA for checking. The sequenced sample was naive CXCR3- CD8+ T cells from blood. This sample's subset: CD45RO-CCR7+CD27+CD95- naive CD8+ T cells lacking CXCR3 (TNR3-). This TCR was sampled from a human donor in good health. Some clones in this sample may be carry-over from other donors' samples. The CDR3 loop is CASSEGAAGTQYF.